This entry lists 24 T cell receptor beta chains sequenced from one sample in a study of T cell changes during pregnancy in multiple sclerosis. Some clones are missing from TCRdb's copy, which holds only in-frame ones; the method was immunoSEQ multiplex PCR. The table shows under 40,000 clones, with 75% to 95% occurring only once. The specimen was CD8+ T cells from peripheral blood mononuclear cells, collected before pregnancy. Receptors originate from a female donor with multiple sclerosis, enrolled in a pregnancy study.

The table lists this clone with many counts. The DNA of the CDR3 is TGTGCCAGCAGCTTGGCCCTGAGGGGGCCCCGGGACACCATATATTTT. Residues: CASSLALRGPRDTIYF. The V gene is TRBV5-6, the J gene TRBJ1-3; the match to TRBD1 covers 7 bases. This CDR3 has 16 amino acids. Germline loops: CDR1 SGHDT, CDR2 YYEEEE. With V trimmed by 0 bases and J by 8 bases, 11 bases remained unmatched.

The chain couples TRBV4-2 to TRBJ2-7; 10 bases are a match to TRBD2. Germline lookup yields CDR1 LGHNA and CDR2 YNFKEQ. This CDR3 region has 16 residues. V lost 4 bases, J lost 3 bases, and 9 bases stayed unmatched. The chain's CDR3 is CASSPPRAGGIYEQYF. CDR3 sequence (DNA): TGTGCCAGCAGCCCCCCTAGAGCGGGAGGGATCTACGAGCAGTACTTC.

V gene TRBV5-1 combines with J gene TRBJ1-2, with 12 positions matching TRBD1. Germline V gene sequence: CDR1 SGHRS, CDR2 YFSETQ. The J segment lost 2 bases and the V segment lost 3 bases, leaving 11 bases of the junction unmatched. This CDR3 contains 18 residues. The CDR3 nucleotides are TGCGCCAGCAGCTCGGGGGACAGGGGGCGAGGAGGGAACTATGGCTACACCTTC. This translates into CASSSGDRGRGGNYGYTF.

This chain links TRBV29-1 with TRBJ2-7; D not certain. This CDR3 has 12 amino acids. Germline-derived CDR1 and CDR2 are SQVTM and ANQGSEA. The germline V and J ends were trimmed by 4 bases and 4 bases, with 11 bases remaining between them. CDR3 amino acids: CSVAGSTYEQYF. CDR3 coding DNA: TGCAGCGTTGCCGGGTCTACTTACGAGCAGTACTTC.

This clone is categorized as medium-sized. The chain links TRBV30 to TRBJ1-5; TRBD1 matches 7 bases. The trim removed 3 bases at V and 5 bases at J, leaving 7 bases unmatched. The length of the CDR3 is 14 residues. Germline-derived CDR1 and CDR2 are GTSNPN and SVGIG (reference sequence). CDR3: CAWSGDREYQPQHF. The CDR3 region has the DNA TGTGCCTGGAGCGGGGACAGAGAGTATCAGCCCCAGCATTTT.

The chain is built from TRBV4-3 and TRBJ2-6; TRBD2 agrees at 7 bases. CDR1 LGHNA and CDR2 YSLEER come from the germline V gene. The CDR3 totals 16 residues. J lost 1 base, V lost 1 base, and 1 base had no gene match. The CDR3 protein is CASSQGEGSGANVLTF. The CDR3 DNA reads as TGCGCCAGCAGCCAAGGGGAGGGATCTGGGGCCAACGTCCTGACTTTC.

V is TRBV7-9 and J is TRBJ2-1, with D uncertain. Germline V lookup: CDR1 SEHNR, CDR2 FQNEAQ (reference sequence). The V end lost 2 bases, the J end lost 1 base, and 12 bases lay between the germline ends. The CDR3 consists of 16 residues. CDR3 sequence: CASSLSYGSSYNEQFF. CDR3 DNA: TGTGCCAGCAGCTTATCGTACGGGTCATCCTACAATGAGCAGTTCTTC.

The J gene is TRBJ2-7, the V gene TRBV2; TRBD1 agrees at 7 bases. Trimming took 11 bases from V and 2 from J; bases not matched to a gene: 6. CDR3 length: 12 amino acids. Germline loops: CDR1 SNHLY, CDR2 FYNNEI. Here the CDR3 DNA reads TGTGCCGGGGGACAGTGGGCCTACGAGCAGTACTTC. Translated: CAGGQWAYEQYF.

CDR3 residues: CASSTTAITPNEKLFF. The CDR3 region has the DNA TGTGCCAGCAGTACCACTGCAATCACCCCAAATGAAAAACTGTTTTTT. The chain employs TRBV27 and TRBJ1-4; no reliable D call. Germline V gives CDR1 MNHEY, CDR2 SMNVEV (reference sequence). V shed 5 bases and J shed 5 bases, with 18 bases lying between them. CDR3 length equals 16 residues.

This clone was counted a single time. J is TRBJ2-7 and V is TRBV27, with D possibly matching TRBD2 (6 bases). The CDR3 totals 15 residues. Germline CDR1 reads MNHEY; CDR2 reads SMNVEV (reference sequence). Trimming removed 4 bases from V and 6 bases from J, with 19 bases in between. CDR3 in amino acids: CASSYAEGTPFEQYF. The CDR3 nucleotides are TGTGCCAGCAGTTACGCTGAGGGGACTCCCTTCGAGCAGTACTTC.

The chain couples TRBV5-6 to TRBJ2-7, with D unclear. Between the trimmed V and J ends, which lost 0 bases and 2 bases, there was a span of 6 bases. This CDR3 spans 13 amino acids. CDR1 is SGHDT, CDR2 YYEEEE, per germline. As DNA, the CDR3 is TGTGCCAGCAGCTTGGATAGCACCTACGAGCAGTACTTC. Translating gives CASSLDSTYEQYF.

This chain joins TRBV10-3 and TRBJ1-1; D is undetermined. This CDR3 spans 15 amino acids. Trimming took 2 bases from V and 1 from J, leaving 11 bases between them. The germline CDR1 and CDR2 sequences are ENHRY and SYGVKD. The CDR3 nucleotides read TGTGCCATCAGTGAGGAGGGCATCACGAACACTGAAGCTTTCTTT. Translated, it gives CAISEEGITNTEAFF.

The chain couples TRBV4-1 to TRBJ2-7; 7 nucleotides agree with TRBD2. CDR1 is MGHRA and CDR2 is YSYEKL in the germline V gene. After removal of 0 bases from V and 4 bases from J, the junction contained 9 bases not matched to a gene. The CDR3 contains 16 residues. The DNA for the CDR3 is TGCGCCAGCAGCCAAGATCAGGGAGGGGAAGCGTACGAGCAGTACTTC. Its protein product is CASSQDQGGEAYEQYF.

The genes are TRBV6-5 and TRBJ2-1, with D possibly being TRBD1 (6 bases). The CDR3 loop spans 16 amino acids. Germline V gene sequence: CDR1 MNHEY, CDR2 SVGAGI. Deletions cut 4 bases from V and 3 bases from J, with 16 bases between. The CDR3 region has the DNA TGTGCCAGCAGTTGGGGGCTCTACGCGGGCTACAATGAGCAGTTCTTC. Translated, it gives CASSWGLYAGYNEQFF.

This clone was counted only a few times. V is TRBV29-1 and J is TRBJ1-1; D remains unclear. V lost 6 bases to trimming and J lost 4 bases, with 12 bases between them. CDR3 size: 12 residues. Germline V lookup: CDR1 SQVTM, CDR2 ANQGSEA. CDR3 bases: TGCAGCGTGCTAGCCAGTACCACTGAAGCTTTCTTT. Translated, it gives CSVLASTTEAFF.

DNA of the CDR3: TGTGCCAGCAGTGCAGGCACGTTCGCCGGGGAGCTGTTTTTT. The encoded protein is CASSAGTFAGELFF. The V call is TRBV27, the J call TRBJ2-2; D not certain. This CDR3 comprises 14 residues. Per germline, CDR1 MNHEY and CDR2 SMNVEV (reference sequence). Trimming removed 5 bases at V and 6 bases at J, with 13 bases between.

This chain links TRBV5-1 with TRBJ1-2; D may be TRBD1 (5 bases). The CDR3 totals 15 residues. V was cut by 4 bases and J by 0 bases, with 13 bases left in between. The germline V gene has CDR1 SGHRS and CDR2 YFSETQ. CDR3 amino acids: CASSHQPGSNYGYTF. In DNA form, the CDR3 reads TGCGCCAGCAGCCACCAACCAGGGTCTAACTATGGCTACACCTTC.

The CDR3 coding sequence is TGTGCCAGCAGCCCTTCGTGGGCGCGCAGCTCCTACAATGAGCAGTTCTTC. It yields the protein CASSPSWARSSYNEQFF. This sequence joins TRBV7-9 and TRBJ2-1; D call uncertain. Germline CDR1 is SEHNR and CDR2 is FQNEAQ (reference sequence). The CDR3 has 17 residues. V shed 5 bases and J shed 0 bases, with 17 bases lying between them.

CDR3 DNA: TGTGCTAGTGGTTTAATCTTTGGAGGGTCCGCCCTCGAGCAGTACTTC. Protein: CASGLIFGGSALEQYF. J is TRBJ2-7 and V is TRBV12-5, with D possibly being TRBD2 (6 bases). Trimming took off 3 bases at V and 6 bases at J, with 21 bases between the two ends. The V gene's germline CDR1 is LGHNT and CDR2 FRNRAP. The CDR3 sequence is 16 residues long.

This chain connects TRBV5-1 to TRBJ1-1; D is perhaps TRBD1 (5 bases). The CDR3 spans 15 residues. Trimming cost V 0 bases and J 3 bases, with 12 bases left between them. In germline, CDR1 is SGHRS, CDR2 YFSETQ. The CDR3: CASSLGVPGYTEAFF. Written as DNA, the CDR3 is TGCGCCAGCAGCTTGGGGGTGCCAGGGTACACTGAAGCTTTCTTT. The full variable domain, with the rest looked up from reference TRBV5-1 and TRBJ1-1, is KAGVTQTPRYLIKTRGQQVTLSCSPISGHRSVSWYQQTPGQGLQFLFEYFSETQRNKGNFPGRFSGRQFSNSRSEMNVSTLELGDSALYLCASSLGVPGYTEAFFGQGTRLTVV.

V usage is TRBV19 and J usage is TRBJ2-4, with D possibly TRBD1 on 6 matching bases. This CDR3 is 16 amino acids long. Germline loops: CDR1 LNHDA, CDR2 SQIVND (reference sequence). Trimming took off 10 bases at V and 6 bases at J, with 25 bases between the two ends. Here the CDR3 DNA reads TGTGCCACTCATCTTTCGGTCCCGACAGGAGGAAACATTCAGTACTTC. Its translation: CATHLSVPTGGNIQYF.

The rearrangement uses TRBV10-2 and TRBJ2-7; weak D call: TRBD1 (6 bases). The germline V gene encodes CDR1 WSHSY and CDR2 SAAADI. The germline V and J ends were trimmed by 6 bases and 7 bases, with 13 bases remaining between them. This CDR3 is built from 12 residues. CDR3 protein: CASRGTGSEQYF. The CDR3, as DNA: TGCGCCAGCAGAGGAACAGGGTCAGAGCAGTACTTC.

This rearrangement joins TRBV5-6 to TRBJ2-4, with D unresolved. Per the germline V gene, CDR1 is SGHDT and CDR2 is YYEEEE. Trimming cost V 0 bases and J 3 bases, with 10 bases left between them. The CDR3 runs to 15 residues. CDR3 loop: CASSLARLGKNIQYF. In DNA form, the CDR3 reads TGTGCCAGCAGCTTGGCCAGGTTAGGCAAAAACATTCAGTACTTC.

This chain links TRBV6-1 with TRBJ1-5; D may be TRBD1 (6 bases). Germline loops: CDR1 MNHNS, CDR2 SASEGT. The V end was cut by 6 bases, the J end by 4 bases, with 13 bases between. The CDR3 sequence is 14 residues long. CDR3 coding DNA: TGTGCCAGCAGCAAACAGGGAGGGAATCAGCCCCAGCATTTT. The encoded protein is CASSKQGGNQPQHF.